The 27 T cell receptor beta chains listed next were all sequenced from one sample in a study of T cell changes during pregnancy in multiple sclerosis. Clones were sequenced by immunoSEQ multiplex PCR, and TCRdb holds only the in-frame ones, with some missing. This table holds roughly 20,000 clones, about 91% found once. The source material was CD4+ T cells from peripheral blood mononuclear cells, sampled in the third trimester of pregnancy. Every receptor here comes from a female donor with multiple sclerosis, enrolled in a pregnancy study.

The chain carries TRBV7-2 and TRBJ1-1, with TRBD1 matching 12 bases. Trimming removed 6 bases from V and 3 bases from J; junction bases left unmatched: 11. This CDR3 has 17 residues. CDR1 SGHTA and CDR2 FQGNSA come from the germline V gene. The CDR3 spells CASRRDRGLLGDTEAFF. CDR3 in DNA: TGTGCCAGCAGGCGGGACAGGGGGCTGTTAGGGGACACTGAAGCTTTCTTT.

This chain links TRBV27 with TRBJ2-7; 11 nucleotides align to TRBD1. Per germline, CDR1 MNHEY and CDR2 SMNVEV (reference sequence). This CDR3 is 14 amino acids long. The ends lost 11 bases at V and 2 bases at J; junction bases unmatched: 8. The CDR3 here is CAATRDRGTYEQYF. CDR3 sequence (DNA): TGTGCCGCCACCCGGGACAGGGGGACCTACGAGCAGTACTTC.

The chain couples TRBV6-4 to TRBJ1-1; possibly TRBD1 for D (6 bases). Looked up from germline, CDR1 is MRHNA and CDR2 is SNTAGT. V was clipped by 3 bases and J by 7 bases, with 12 bases between them. The CDR3 spans 13 residues. This chain's CDR3 is CASSEQGTIEAFF. CDR3 nucleotides: TGTGCCAGCAGTGAGCAGGGGACAATTGAAGCTTTCTTT.

The V gene is TRBV6-5, the J gene TRBJ1-1; 9 bases map to TRBD1. The CDR3 extends over 14 amino acids. Germline CDR1 MNHEY, CDR2 SVGAGI. The V gene end was trimmed by 4 bases and the J gene end by 0 bases; junction bases not matched to a gene: 0. The CDR3 region has the DNA TGTGCCAGCAGTTGGGACAGGGTGAACACTGAAGCTTTCTTT. It translates to CASSWDRVNTEAFF.

CDR3 coding DNA: TGTGCCAGCAGCGTATCCCAGGGGGCTGAGCAGTTCTTC. This sequence encodes CASSVSQGAEQFF. V gene TRBV9 combines with J gene TRBJ2-1; 8 nucleotides line up with TRBD1. Germline V lookup: CDR1 SGDLS, CDR2 YYNGEE. This CDR3 has 13 amino acids. J lost 9 bases, V lost 1 base, and 3 bases had no gene match.

The chain recombines TRBV7-8 with TRBJ2-2, with a possible D match to TRBD2 (5 bases). V was clipped by 5 bases and J by 11 bases, with 21 bases between them. Germline lookup yields CDR1 SGHVS and CDR2 FQNEAQ. This CDR3 spans 15 amino acids. For the CDR3, the DNA is TGTGCCAGCAGCCTTCTGACGGGGAACCGGGGTGAGCTGTTTTTT. It yields the protein CASSLLTGNRGELFF.

The gene calls are TRBV7-2 and TRBJ2-4; 8 nucleotides align to TRBD2. Trimming took 2 bases from V and 8 from J; bases not matched to a gene: 5. The germline V gene encodes CDR1 SGHTA and CDR2 FQGNSA. This CDR3 has 14 residues. CDR3 nucleotides: TGTGCCAGCAGCTTATTGGCCGGGGGGGACATTCAGTACTTC. It specifies CASSLLAGGDIQYF.

This clone was found a few times. The chain combines TRBV7-3 with TRBJ1-6; 7 bases match TRBD1. The ends lost 5 bases at V and 13 bases at J; junction bases unmatched: 8. From germline, CDR1 is SGHTA and CDR2 FQGTGA. The CDR3 runs 13 residues. CDR3 DNA sequence: TGTGCCAGCAGCCAAAGACAGGGAGCCCCCCTCCACTTT. This gives the protein CASSQRQGAPLHF.

The table lists this clone with a count of one. The chain employs TRBV11-1 and TRBJ1-1; D possibly corresponds to TRBD1 (6 bases). V lost 2 bases and J 6 bases, leaving 13 bases between the germline ends. Germline CDR1 reads SGHAT; CDR2 reads FQDESV (reference sequence). The CDR3 is 14 amino acids. The CDR3 sequence: CASSLMGAPPEAFF. The CDR3 DNA reads TGTGCCAGCAGCTTAATGGGGGCCCCCCCTGAAGCTTTCTTT.

J is TRBJ2-5 and V is TRBV5-1; 11 nucleotides align to TRBD2. From germline, CDR1 is SGHRS and CDR2 YFSETQ. The V and J ends lost 4 bases and 5 bases, in that order; junction bases with no gene match: 10. The CDR3 sequence is 16 residues long. CDR3 sequence: CASSLGTSGVEETQYF. CDR3 bases: TGCGCCAGCAGCCTTGGGACTAGCGGCGTTGAGGAGACCCAGTACTTC.

V usage is TRBV6-5 and J usage is TRBJ2-5; 10 bases fit TRBD1. Germline V lookup: CDR1 MNHEY, CDR2 SVGAGI. The CDR3 spans 13 residues. V trimming: 5 bases; J trimming: 7 bases; junction bases outside the gene matches: 4. The CDR3 here is CASSPGTGATQYF. The DNA of the CDR3 is TGTGCCAGCAGTCCCGGGACAGGGGCGACCCAGTACTTC.

This clone has a handful of counts. The chain links TRBV18 to TRBJ1-2; weak D call: TRBD1 (6 bases). The CDR3 runs 13 residues. The V end was cut by 6 bases, the J end by 4 bases, with 12 bases between. Germline V lookup: CDR1 KGHSH, CDR2 LQKENI. CDR3 protein: CASSLDRSYGYTF. CDR3 in DNA: TGTGCCAGCTCGCTCGACAGGTCCTATGGCTACACCTTC.

The V call is TRBV7-8, the J call TRBJ2-1; 7 bases match TRBD2. Germline-derived CDR1 and CDR2 are SGHVS and FQNEAQ. The CDR3 has 13 residues. Germline trimming cut 1 base from V and 7 bases from J; bases unmatched to any gene: 1. In DNA form, the CDR3 reads TGTGCCAGCAGCTTAGGGGGGGGGAATGAGCAGTTCTTC. It yields the protein CASSLGGGNEQFF.

The chain has TRBV5-1 and TRBJ2-3; D perhaps matches TRBD1 (6 bases). The CDR3 loop spans 14 amino acids. CDR1 is SGHRS and CDR2 is YFSETQ in the germline V gene. The V end was cut by 0 bases, the J end by 3 bases, with 8 bases between. CDR3 in amino acids: CASSLVQGTDTQYF. The DNA for the CDR3 is TGCGCCAGCAGCTTGGTCCAGGGGACAGATACGCAGTATTTT.

The CDR3 protein is CASSAQDAGAEETQYF. The CDR3 nucleotides read TGTGCCAGCAGTGCCCAAGATGCAGGGGCGGAAGAGACCCAGTACTTC. The J gene is TRBJ2-5, the V gene TRBV6-1; maybe TRBD1 (6 bases). CDR1 is MNHNS and CDR2 is SASEGT in the germline V gene. Between the trimmed V and J ends, which lost 4 bases and 3 bases, there was a span of 18 bases. The CDR3 has 16 residues.

The V gene is TRBV2, the J gene TRBJ2-1, with unresolved D. V was clipped by 6 bases and J by 7 bases, with 13 bases between them. Germline V gene sequence: CDR1 SNHLY, CDR2 FYNNEI. The CDR3 totals 13 residues. CDR3 DNA sequence: TGTGCCAGCAGATTCGACATACGGAATGAGCAGTTCTTC. Its translation is CASRFDIRNEQFF.

The chain carries TRBV27 and TRBJ1-2, with D perhaps matching TRBD1 (5 bases). Trimming removed 5 bases from V and 6 bases from J, with 19 bases in between. This CDR3 comprises 15 residues. CDR1 and CDR2 (germline): MNHEY, SMNVEV (reference sequence). In DNA, the CDR3 is TGTGCCAGCAGTCCCATCCGGGGGACCCCAAATGGCTACACCTTC. Translating gives CASSPIRGTPNGYTF.

The rearrangement joins TRBV28 to TRBJ1-5; no clear D. Germline lookup yields CDR1 MDHEN and CDR2 SYDVKM. Trimming took off 11 bases at V and 1 base at J, with 12 bases between the two ends. The CDR3 is made up of 13 amino acids. Here the CDR3 reads CAHGSPSNQPQHF. CDR3 nucleotides: TGTGCCCACGGGAGCCCAAGCAATCAGCCCCAGCATTTT.

The chain links TRBV2 to TRBJ1-5; 7 nucleotides line up with TRBD1. This CDR3 region has 14 residues. Germline loops: CDR1 SNHLY, CDR2 FYNNEI. Trimming cost V 6 bases and J 7 bases; bases outside gene matches: 9. CDR3 in amino acids: CASRATGIMQPQHF. The CDR3 region has the DNA TGTGCCAGCAGAGCGACAGGGATTATGCAGCCCCAGCATTTT.

The V and J genes are TRBV4-1 and TRBJ2-6, with 7 bases that match TRBD1. Trimming at V came to 0 bases and at J to 0 bases, leaving 11 bases not matched to a gene. This CDR3 spans 20 amino acids. Per the germline V gene, CDR1 is MGHRA and CDR2 is YSYEKL. The CDR3 region has the DNA TGCGCCAGCAGCCAAGAAGGCGGACAGGCACTCCTCTCTGGGGCCAACGTCCTGACTTTC. This codes for CASSQEGGQALLSGANVLTF.

The chain recombines TRBV5-6 with TRBJ1-2; D is ambiguous. The CDR3 is made up of 16 amino acids. Germline CDR1 SGHDT, CDR2 YYEEEE. The ends were cut back, 4 bases at V and 7 bases at J, with 23 bases in the middle. CDR3 region: CASSPWAGSRSSGYTF. For the CDR3, the DNA is TGTGCCAGCAGCCCGTGGGCGGGGAGTAGGTCTAGTGGCTACACCTTC.

This chain uses TRBV18 with TRBJ2-3, with TRBD2 identical over 10 bases. Germline assignment: CDR1 KGHSH and CDR2 LQKENI. V shed 4 bases and J 4 bases; nucleotides not matched to a gene: 5. The CDR3 sequence is 15 residues long. Here the CDR3 reads CASSQLAGVPDTQYF. The CDR3 DNA sequence: TGTGCCAGCTCACAGCTAGCGGGGGTCCCAGATACGCAGTATTTT.

The chain uses TRBV5-8 and TRBJ1-1; no clear D. The germline V gene encodes CDR1 SGHTS and CDR2 YDEGEE. V lost 1 base, J lost 0 bases, and 10 bases lay in between. This CDR3 spans 15 amino acids. The CDR3 loop reads CASSLSRQMNTEAFF. CDR3 DNA: TGTGCCAGCAGCTTGTCCCGTCAGATGAACACTGAAGCTTTCTTT. The full variable domain, with the rest looked up from reference TRBV5-8 and TRBJ1-1, is EAGVTQSPTHLIKTRGQQATLRCSPISGHTSVYWYQQALGLGLQFLLWYDEGEERNRGNFPPRFSGRQFPNYSSELNVNALELEDSALYLCASSLSRQMNTEAFFGQGTRLTVV.

The chain couples TRBV5-4 to TRBJ1-3, with a tentative D call TRBD1 (6 bases). V was clipped by 2 bases and J by 5 bases, with 11 bases between them. Germline values: CDR1 SGHNT, CDR2 YYREEE (reference sequence). This CDR3 comprises 14 residues. The CDR3 DNA sequence: TGTGCCAGCAGCTTTGGGGGCCGGAGAAACACCATATATTTT. It specifies CASSFGGRRNTIYF.

CDR3 sequence reads: CASSLARQGRFGYTF. CDR3 DNA sequence: TGTGCCAGCAGCTTGGCCAGACAGGGGCGCTTTGGCTACACCTTC. This chain connects TRBV5-4 to TRBJ1-2; 8 nucleotides line up with TRBD1. The CDR3 spans 15 residues. Germline CDR1 and CDR2: SGHNT and YYREEE (reference sequence). The V gene end was trimmed by 0 bases and the J gene end by 7 bases; junction bases not matched to a gene: 8.

This chain joins TRBV6-5 and TRBJ2-3, with 9 nucleotides matching TRBD2. Germline V gene sequence: CDR1 MNHEY, CDR2 SVGAGI. The CDR3 length is 16 residues. The trim removed 4 bases at V and 3 bases at J, leaving 8 bases unmatched. The CDR3 DNA is TGTGCCAGCAGTTCTTTTAGCGGGGGTCGTACAGATACGCAGTATTTT. It codes for CASSSFSGGRTDTQYF.

This rearrangement joins TRBV5-1 to TRBJ2-2, with 9 bases lining up with TRBD1. CDR1 and CDR2 (germline): SGHRS, YFSETQ. There are 16 residues in the CDR3. V shed 4 bases and J 7 bases; nucleotides not matched to a gene: 11. The CDR3 sequence is CASSIRDRDVGGELFF. In DNA form, the CDR3 reads TGCGCCAGCAGCATCCGGGACAGGGACGTTGGCGGGGAGCTGTTTTTT.